This T cell receptor (beta chain) appears in the sequencing data of a study of T cells in localized non-small cell lung cancer. Of note for this clone: Its antigen is as yet unknown.

Profiling relied on immunoSEQ multiplex PCR, and the TCRdb table lists in-frame clones only, not all of them. The sample lists about 1,000 clones, roughly 19% occurring once. The CDR3 runs to 15 residues. After removal of 1 base from V and 2 bases from J, the junction contained 3 bases not matched to a gene. CDR1 is LNHDA and CDR2 is SQIVND in the germline V gene (reference sequence). Notes on the study in general: Investigators sequenced only a single tumor region, leaving heterogeneity possible.

This sequence was found in a male donor at least 60 years old with stage III lung adenocarcinoma. The genes are TRBV19 and TRBJ1-2; 8 nucleotides line up with TRBD1. The source was normal lung tissue next to the tumor, collected before any cancer treatment. For the CDR3, the DNA is TGTGCCAGTAGTATAGCGGCAGGGGGCAACTATGGCTACACCTTC. Protein sequence: CASSIAAGGNYGYTF.